The source of this T cell receptor beta chain is a study of cytomegalovirus exposure and HLA in healthy donors. Whole-study findings and limits: Reported findings show TCR beta sequences accurately forecast HLA-A and HLA-B alleles in most subjects. TCR beta chain V- and J-gene trimming was linked, in a later analysis, to a missense variant in DCLRE1C.

The CDR3 runs 14 residues. The V gene's germline CDR1 is SNHLY and CDR2 FYNNEI. Trimming stripped 11 bases from V and 0 bases from J, with 17 bases between. A note on this clone: As yet, its antigen is unknown.

Use of 60 Vbeta and 13 Jbeta primers characterized the PCR. The protocol was immunoSEQ multiplex PCR, while the TCRdb copy is restricted to in-frame clones and leaves out a portion. The sample has 200,000 to 250,000 clones; around 79% are singletons. Sample: PBMCs. This chain joins TRBV2 and TRBJ2-7, with D possibly matching TRBD2 (5 bases). This clonotype was obtained from a girl aged 2 to 9 in good health and CMV-seronegative. The CDR3 coding sequence is TGTGCCGGGCGTGGGCGGGTCAGCTCCTACGAGCAGTACTTC. Translating it yields CAGRGRVSSYEQYF.